This T cell receptor beta chain derives from a study of blood T cells in healthy people across ages. This clonotype was observed a single time. The junction departs from germline at one end; a sequencing error may be responsible. A J-beta primer mix and a sample-barcoded 5' primer were used in a second PCR of roughly 6 to 11 cycles. TCRdb reanalysed the 5' RACE reads using MiXCR and keeps one entry per CDR3 protein. The table includes fewer than 750,000 distinct CDR3 sequences, over 40% detected once. This CDR3 is 16 amino acids long. Germline assignment: CDR1 SGHKS and CDR2 YYEKEE (reference sequence).

Sequencing was performed on blood. This sequence was found in an elderly woman in good health. The chain joins TRBV5-5 to TRBJ2-1; D might be TRBD1 (5 bases). DNA for the CDR3: TGTGCCGGCAGCTTGGTAGGGGTAAGCTCCTACAATGAGCAGTTCTTC. Translating it yields CAGSLVGVSSYNEQFF. Full variable domain (remainder filled in from reference TRBV5-5 and TRBJ2-1): DAGVTQSPTHLIKTRGQQVTLRCSPISGHKSVSWYQQVLGQGPQFIFQYYEKEERGRGNFPDRFSARQFPNYSSELNVNALLLGDSALYLCAGSLVGVSSYNEQFFGPGTRLTVL.